The 9 T cell receptor beta chains reported below all come from one sample, sequenced in a study of blood T cell repertoires in COVID-19. TCRdb keeps only in-frame clones here, not all; method: immunoSEQ multiplex PCR. The table lists over 200,000 clones, around 86% of them singletons, with around a tenth in the top ten. Sequenced input: peripheral blood. Receptor source: a man in his forties or fifties with COVID-19, enrolled during active disease.

This chain uses TRBV9 with TRBJ1-2; the D is unclear. The CDR3 totals 15 residues. CDR1 and CDR2 (germline): SGDLS, YYNGEE. The V end lost 4 bases, the J end lost 7 bases, and 20 bases lay between the germline ends. CDR3 in amino acids: CASSTQPDIQAGYTF. The CDR3 DNA reads as TGTGCCAGCAGCACCCAACCCGACATCCAGGCTGGCTACACCTTC.

The J gene is TRBJ1-5, the V gene TRBV30; 7 bases are a match to TRBD1. Germline V gene data show CDR1 as GTSNPN and CDR2 as SVGIG (reference sequence). The CDR3 has 15 residues. Unmatched junction bases numbered 12, after V lost 1 base and J lost 9 bases. In nucleotides, the CDR3 is TGTGCCTGGAGTGCCTTGGGACAGTATGGAGGGCCCCAGCATTTT. It translates to CAWSALGQYGGPQHF.

The genes are TRBV7-8 and TRBJ2-3; 13 nucleotides line up with TRBD2. V dropped 0 bases and J dropped 11; count of bases not matched to a gene: 11. This CDR3 has 17 amino acids. Per the germline V gene, CDR1 is SGHVS and CDR2 is FQNEAQ. The CDR3 spells CASSLAPLAGGLIMQYF. The DNA for the CDR3 is TGTGCCAGCAGCTTAGCGCCACTAGCGGGAGGGCTGATCATGCAGTATTTT.

V usage is TRBV12-3 or TRBV12-4 and J usage is TRBJ2-7; the D gene is possibly TRBD1 (5 bases). CDR3 size: 13 residues. The V end lost 4 bases, the J end lost 2 bases, and 9 bases lay between the germline ends. CDR3: CASSSWGPYEQYF. The CDR3 DNA is TGTGCCAGCAGTTCCTGGGGCCCCTACGAGCAGTACTTC.

In its sample, this clone was seen once. The J gene is TRBJ1-2, the V gene TRBV19; D is unresolved. Germline-derived CDR1 and CDR2 are LNHDA and SQIVND (reference sequence). Trimming removed 3 bases at V and 4 bases at J, with 15 bases between. The CDR3 sequence is 15 residues long. The CDR3 sequence is CASSIQASHSYGYTF. DNA for the CDR3: TGTGCCAGTAGTATCCAGGCATCTCATAGCTATGGCTACACCTTC.

This clone came up once. V and J are TRBV4-2 and TRBJ1-5; no clear D. V lost 4 bases to trimming and J lost 1 base, with 14 bases between them. This CDR3 spans 16 amino acids. Germline V gives CDR1 LGHNA, CDR2 YNFKEQ. The CDR3 DNA is TGTGCCAGCAGCCCAAGTCTAGGAGGGAGCAATCAGCCCCAGCATTTT. This encodes CASSPSLGGSNQPQHF.

The chain joins TRBV6-2 or TRBV6-3 to TRBJ1-6; 9 nucleotides agree with TRBD1. The J segment lost 9 bases and the V segment lost 6 bases, leaving 9 bases of the junction unmatched. The V gene's germline CDR1 is MNHEY and CDR2 SVGEGT. CDR3 length: 15 residues. The CDR3 DNA follows: TGTGCCAGCAGCACTGGACAGGGGAGGTCTTCACCCCTCCACTTT. It translates to CASSTGQGRSSPLHF.

The V gene is TRBV28, the J gene TRBJ2-7, with D possibly matching TRBD2 (6 bases). CDR3 length equals 18 residues. The V gene lost 3 bases and the J gene lost 1 base, with 22 bases spanning the gap. Germline V CDR1 and CDR2: MDHEN, SYDVKM. CDR3 nucleotides: TGTGCCAGCAGTTTGGGTAGTTTGGGAGGCGGAAGGTCCTACGAGCAGTACTTC. Protein sequence: CASSLGSLGGGRSYEQYF.

V usage is TRBV11-2 and J usage is TRBJ2-7; TRBD1 agrees at 8 bases. The CDR3 has 16 amino acids. The V gene end was trimmed by 1 base and the J gene end by 5 bases; junction bases not matched to a gene: 10. Germline V gene sequence: CDR1 SGHAT, CDR2 FQNNGV. CDR3: CASSLALRGTGHEQYF. As DNA, the CDR3 is TGTGCCAGCAGCTTAGCACTAAGGGGGACAGGACACGAGCAGTACTTC.